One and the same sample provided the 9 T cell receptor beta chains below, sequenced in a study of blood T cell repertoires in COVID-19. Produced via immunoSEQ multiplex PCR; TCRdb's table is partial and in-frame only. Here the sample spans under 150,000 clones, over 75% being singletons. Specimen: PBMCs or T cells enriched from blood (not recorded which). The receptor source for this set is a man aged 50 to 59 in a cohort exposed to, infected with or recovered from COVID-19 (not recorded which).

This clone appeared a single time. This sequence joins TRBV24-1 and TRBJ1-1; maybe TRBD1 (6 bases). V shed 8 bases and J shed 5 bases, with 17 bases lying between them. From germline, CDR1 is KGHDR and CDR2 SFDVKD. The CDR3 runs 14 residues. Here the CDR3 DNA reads TGTGCCACCATCGAAGCCGACAGGAGAACTGAAGCTTTCTTT. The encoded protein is CATIEADRRTEAFF.

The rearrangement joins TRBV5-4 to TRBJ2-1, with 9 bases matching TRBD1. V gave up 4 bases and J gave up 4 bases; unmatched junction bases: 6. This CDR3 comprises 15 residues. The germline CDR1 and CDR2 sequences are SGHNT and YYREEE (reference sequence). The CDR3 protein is CASSPGQGGYNEQFF. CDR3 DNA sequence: TGTGCCAGCAGCCCGGGACAGGGTGGATACAATGAGCAGTTCTTC.

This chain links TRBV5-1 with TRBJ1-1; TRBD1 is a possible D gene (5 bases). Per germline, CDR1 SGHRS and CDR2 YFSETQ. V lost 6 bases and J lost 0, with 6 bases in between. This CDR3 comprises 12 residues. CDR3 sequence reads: CASKGLNTEAFF. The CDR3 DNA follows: TGCGCCAGCAAGGGGTTGAACACTGAAGCTTTCTTT. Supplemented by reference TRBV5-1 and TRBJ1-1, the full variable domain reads KAGVTQTPRYLIKTRGQQVTLSCSPISGHRSVSWYQQTPGQGLQFLFEYFSETQRNKGNFPGRFSGRQFSNSRSEMNVSTLELGDSALYLCASKGLNTEAFFGQGTRLTVV.

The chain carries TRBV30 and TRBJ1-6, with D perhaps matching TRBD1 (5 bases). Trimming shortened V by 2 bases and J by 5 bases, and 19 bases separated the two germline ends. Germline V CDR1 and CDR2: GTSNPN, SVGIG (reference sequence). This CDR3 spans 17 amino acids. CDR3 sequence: CAWSPPTVARNNSPLHF. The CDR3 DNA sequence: TGTGCCTGGAGTCCGCCGACAGTCGCTAGGAATAATTCACCCCTCCACTTT.

The CDR3 DNA is TGTGCCAGCAGCCACGTCGGGGCAGGGGAGTTAAATACGCAGTATTTT. Translation: CASSHVGAGELNTQYF. The chain recombines TRBV5-5 with TRBJ2-3; TRBD1 is a possible D gene (6 bases). From germline, CDR1 is SGHKS and CDR2 YYEKEE (reference sequence). V lost 4 bases to trimming and J lost 7 bases, with 22 bases between them. The CDR3 has 16 residues.

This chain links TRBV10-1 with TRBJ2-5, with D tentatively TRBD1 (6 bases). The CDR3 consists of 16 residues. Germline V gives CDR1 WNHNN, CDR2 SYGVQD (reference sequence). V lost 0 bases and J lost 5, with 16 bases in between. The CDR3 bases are TGCGCCAGCAGTGAGTCACTGACAGGCCTCGGGGAGACCCAGTACTTC. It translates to CASSESLTGLGETQYF.

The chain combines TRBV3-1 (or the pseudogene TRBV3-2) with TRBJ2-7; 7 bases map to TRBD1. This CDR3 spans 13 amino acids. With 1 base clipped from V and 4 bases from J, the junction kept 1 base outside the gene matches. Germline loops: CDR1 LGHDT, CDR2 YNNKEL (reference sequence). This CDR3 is CASSQGQGYEQYF. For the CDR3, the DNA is TGTGCCAGCAGCCAAGGACAGGGTTACGAGCAGTACTTC.

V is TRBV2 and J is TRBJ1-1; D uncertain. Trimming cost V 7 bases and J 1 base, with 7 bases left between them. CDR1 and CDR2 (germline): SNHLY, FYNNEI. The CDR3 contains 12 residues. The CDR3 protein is CASTARNTEAFF. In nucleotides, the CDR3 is TGTGCCAGCACCGCGAGGAACACTGAAGCTTTCTTT.

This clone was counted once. The CDR3 region has the DNA TGTGCCAGCAGCTTAGGAGACCGTTTGGGAGCCCAGCATTTT. Protein: CASSLGDRLGAQHF. V gene TRBV7-2 combines with J gene TRBJ1-5; unclear D gene. Between the trimmed V and J ends, which lost 1 base and 11 bases, there was a span of 15 bases. Germline V gives CDR1 SGHTA, CDR2 FQGNSA. CDR3 length: 14 residues.